Listed here are 17 T cell receptor beta chains from one sample, sequenced in a study of shared clonotypes between healthy human individuals. Sequencing was performed with immunoSEQ multiplex PCR; in TCRdb, only in-frame clones are kept and a portion is missing. This table has fewer than 3 million clones, 85% to 95% appearing once. Material for sequencing was naive CD4+ T cells from PBMCs. As to subset: CD45RA+ positively selected. These receptors were obtained from a man between 18 and 35 years old in good health. Some clones in this sample may be carry-over from other donors' samples.

This clone was seen only once. The rearrangement joins TRBV9 to TRBJ2-1, with D perhaps assigned TRBD1 or TRBD2 (5 bases each). This CDR3 has 15 amino acids. V was clipped by 5 bases and J by 9 bases, with 21 bases between them. CDR1 and CDR2 from the germline V gene are SGDLS and YYNGEE. The CDR3 DNA reads TGTGCCAGCAGTGAAGGGGCATTCGGGGTCGCTGAGCAGTTCTTC. This gives the protein CASSEGAFGVAEQFF.

V gene TRBV19 combines with J gene TRBJ2-3; a weak D match, TRBD2 (6 bases). From germline, CDR1 is LNHDA and CDR2 SQIVND (reference sequence). V lost 5 bases, J lost 1 base, and 16 bases lay in between. The CDR3 extends over 16 amino acids. This CDR3 is CASSVVGGGGTDTQYF. The CDR3 DNA reads as TGTGCCAGTAGTGTCGTTGGGGGAGGTGGCACAGATACGCAGTATTTT.

About this clone: This sample also contains other DNA sequences that code for the same CDR3. The J gene is TRBJ1-4, the V gene TRBV6-5; no firm D call. There are 13 residues in the CDR3. Looked up from germline, CDR1 is MNHEY and CDR2 is SVGAGI. The V end was cut by 2 bases, the J end by 5 bases, with 6 bases between. The CDR3 reads CASSYRRNEKLFF. The CDR3 bases are TGTGCCAGCAGTTACAGACGGAATGAAAAACTGTTTTTT.

This chain links TRBV11-2 with TRBJ1-1, with a tentative D call TRBD1 (5 bases). CDR1 and CDR2 from the germline V gene are SGHAT and FQNNGV. V lost 0 bases and J lost 10, with 12 bases in between. The CDR3 runs 13 residues. The CDR3 coding sequence is TGTGCCAGCAGCTTAGAACTGGGGCGTGGAGCTTTCTTT. This translates into CASSLELGRGAFF.

The gene calls are TRBV28 and TRBJ2-3, with D perhaps TRBD2 (6 bases). CDR3 size: 14 residues. Per the germline V gene, CDR1 is MDHEN and CDR2 is SYDVKM. The V end was cut by 5 bases, the J end by 1 base, with 10 bases between. CDR3 sequence: CASSEASGTDTQYF. In DNA, the CDR3 is TGTGCCAGCAGTGAGGCTAGCGGCACAGATACGCAGTATTTT.

This clone came up once. The genes are TRBV28 and TRBJ2-3, with D perhaps matching TRBD2 (5 bases). Deletions cut 5 bases from V and 5 bases from J, with 14 bases between. The germline CDR1 and CDR2 sequences are MDHEN and SYDVKM. This CDR3 spans 14 amino acids. The CDR3, as DNA: TGTGCCAGCAGTCCCATAACCGGGGAAGATACGCAGTATTTT. This codes for CASSPITGEDTQYF.

The table lists this clone with a count of one. The CDR3 loop reads CASSFLTRQGKGEAFF. In nucleotides, the CDR3 is TGCGCCAGCAGCTTCTTAACCAGGCAGGGCAAAGGAGAAGCTTTCTTT. The chain uses TRBV5-1 and TRBJ1-1; perhaps TRBD1 as D (5 bases). Germline V gene lookup returns CDR1 SGHRS and CDR2 YFSETQ. The CDR3 totals 16 residues. Deletions cut 2 bases from V and 8 bases from J, with 22 bases between.

The chain employs TRBV7-9 and TRBJ2-7; D not certain. This CDR3 comprises 12 residues. V was shortened by 5 bases and J by 2 bases, with 7 bases between the two germline ends. Germline CDR1 is SEHNR and CDR2 is FQNEAQ (reference sequence). The DNA of the CDR3 is TGTGCCAGCAGCCCGCAGACCTACGAGCAGTACTTC. Translated: CASSPQTYEQYF.

This rearrangement joins TRBV2 to TRBJ1-1; TRBD1 might be the D (5 bases). Germline CDR1 reads SNHLY; CDR2 reads FYNNEI. The CDR3 has 14 amino acids. V was trimmed by 9 bases and J by 0 bases, leaving 14 bases between them. The CDR3 is CARDRDSMNTEAFF. In DNA, the CDR3 is TGTGCCAGAGACAGAGACAGTATGAACACTGAAGCTTTCTTT.

This clone was detected only once. J is TRBJ2-1 and V is TRBV2, with TRBD2 matching 7 bases. The ends lost 6 bases at V and 10 bases at J; junction bases unmatched: 6. This CDR3 has 12 amino acids. Germline lookup yields CDR1 SNHLY and CDR2 FYNNEI. DNA of the CDR3: TGTGCCAGCAGGTGGGAGGGAACAGAGCAGTTCTTC. As protein: CASRWEGTEQFF.

This sequence joins TRBV30 and TRBJ2-7, with TRBD2 identical over 11 bases. The V gene's germline CDR1 is GTSNPN and CDR2 SVGIG (reference sequence). The V segment lost 1 base and the J segment 4 bases; nucleotides outside the gene matches: 9. The CDR3 length is 16 residues. CDR3 DNA sequence: TGTGCCTGGAGTGGGGGTAGCGGGAGGGCCATTTACGAGCAGTACTTC. It yields the protein CAWSGGSGRAIYEQYF.

Concerning this clone itself: The identical CDR3 is also encoded by other nucleotide sequences in the sample. The chain couples TRBV18 to TRBJ2-7; perhaps D is TRBD1 or TRBD2 (5 bases each). Germline V gene data show CDR1 as KGHSH and CDR2 as LQKENI. This CDR3 contains 15 residues. Trimming left V 1 base short and J 0 bases short, with 10 bases between. This CDR3 reads CASSPLGTGSYEQYF. The CDR3 DNA is TGTGCCAGCTCACCACTAGGGACGGGCTCCTACGAGCAGTACTTC.

In its sample, this clone was seen once. The chain is built from TRBV9 and TRBJ2-1; no clear D gene. Germline loops: CDR1 SGDLS, CDR2 YYNGEE. The V and J ends lost 3 bases and 8 bases respectively, with 9 bases between them. The CDR3 is 12 residues long. In DNA, the CDR3 is TGTGCCAGCAGCGGGGGAAGTTATGAGCAGTTCTTC. This codes for CASSGGSYEQFF.

The chain joins TRBV14 to TRBJ2-5, with D perhaps matching TRBD2 (5 bases). Trimming took off 0 bases at V and 1 base at J, with 12 bases between the two ends. This CDR3 is built from 16 residues. CDR1 is SGHDN, CDR2 FVKESK, per germline. This chain's CDR3 is CASSQDPGILQETQYF. Written as DNA, the CDR3 is TGTGCCAGCAGCCAAGACCCGGGAATCCTCCAAGAGACCCAGTACTTC.

The chain couples TRBV6-5 to TRBJ1-2, with 7 bases fitting TRBD1. The V gene end was trimmed by 4 bases and the J gene end by 8 bases; junction bases not matched to a gene: 10. The germline gives CDR1 MNHEY, CDR2 SVGAGI. The CDR3 contains 14 residues. The CDR3 bases are TGTGCCAGCAGTTCAGGGGGGAACGACAGGGGCTACACCTTC. The encoded protein is CASSSGGNDRGYTF.

This clone has just one count. Distinct nucleotide sequences in the sample also encode this CDR3. This sequence joins TRBV5-1 and TRBJ2-5; tentatively, D is TRBD2 (5 bases). CDR1 and CDR2 (germline): SGHRS, YFSETQ. There are 13 residues in the CDR3. Trimming took 5 bases from V and 2 from J, leaving 10 bases between them. This chain's CDR3 is CASSPGGQETQYF. CDR3 DNA: TGCGCCAGCAGTCCCGGAGGACAAGAGACCCAGTACTTC.

As regards this clone: The germline gene is not matched at one end of the junction; a read error may be the cause. This chain links TRBV4-1 with TRBJ1-1; D possibly corresponds to TRBD1 (6 bases). The CDR3 runs 14 residues. Germline assignment: CDR1 MGHRA and CDR2 YSYEKL. CDR3 in amino acids: CASSEETGPPEAFF. The CDR3 nucleotides are TGCGCCAGCAGCGAAGAGACAGGCCCCCCTGAAGCTTTCTTT.